The clone carrying this TCR beta chain showed up just a few times. Assay: immunoSEQ multiplex PCR; the TCRdb copy retains only in-frame clones and omits some. The data show around 150,000 clones, approximately 79% seen once. The CDR3 covers 14 residues. Germline CDR1 reads SGHRS; CDR2 reads YFSETQ. Trimming took 4 bases from V and 3 from J; bases not matched to a gene: 7. The sample belongs to a study of blood T cell repertoires in COVID-19. Turning to the study itself: Both acute and convalescent COVID-19 samples were obtained from the United States, Italy and Spain. In each case, the material was cDNA or gDNA derived from T cells, B-cell-depleted T cells, or PBMCs.

Sequenced: peripheral blood. This receptor was taken from a man aged 50 or older with active or convalescent COVID-19. The gene calls are TRBV5-1 and TRBJ2-7; 7 bases fit TRBD1. The CDR3 spells CASSLRDSHYEQYF. The DNA for the CDR3 is TGCGCCAGCAGCCTTCGGGACAGCCACTACGAGCAGTACTTC.